The clone carrying this T cell receptor beta chain was picked up many times. The data stem from a study of molecular identifiers for immune sequencing clone quantification. TCRdb analysed the PCR reads with MiXCR anew, one entry per CDR3 protein. The sample includes a few hundred thousand distinct CDR3 sequences, over 20% of them seen just once. Germline V CDR1 and CDR2: MNHEY, SVGAGI. This CDR3 is built from 14 residues. The V end lost 11 bases, the J end lost 1 base, and 17 bases lay between the germline ends. Sequencing input: naive CD8+ T cells from blood, with Jurkat cell RNA spiked in. Regarding subset: FACS-sorted CD8+CD4-CCR7+CD45RA+ naive T cells. This chain joins TRBV6-5 and TRBJ2-5; no clear D. This receptor was obtained from a human donor in good health. Some libraries in this study had Jurkat cell RNA spiked in. The CDR3 protein is CAATTGFGQETQYF. Written as DNA, the CDR3 is TGTGCCGCGACAACGGGCTTTGGCCAAGAGACCCAGTACTTC.